This TCR beta chain was documented in a study of blood T cell repertoires in COVID-19. Study-wide background: T cells, B-cell-depleted T cells, or PBMCs supplied cDNA or gDNA.

Per the authors' pipeline: By means of reference gene primer amplification, nucleated cell counts were estimated. Method: immunoSEQ multiplex PCR; TCRdb's copy keeps in-frame clones and lacks some. That table is the source of V, J and clone size, and D and trimming were worked out from the DNA. Altogether 25,000 to 35,000 clones are present, over 75% being singletons, with the ten largest covering about 23%. This clone was observed once. Trimming pared 4 bases from V and 8 bases from J, leaving 13 bases between. The CDR3 totals 13 residues. Germline-derived CDR1 and CDR2 are LGHDT and YNNKEL (reference sequence).

The TCR comes from a human donor in a cohort sampled during active COVID-19. Sequencing was done on a sample of peripheral blood. The gene calls are TRBV3-1 (or the pseudogene TRBV3-2) and TRBJ2-3; D remains unclear. CDR3 in DNA: TGTGCCAGCAGCCCGCGAGGAACGCCTACGCAGTATTTT. Translating gives CASSPRGTPTQYF.